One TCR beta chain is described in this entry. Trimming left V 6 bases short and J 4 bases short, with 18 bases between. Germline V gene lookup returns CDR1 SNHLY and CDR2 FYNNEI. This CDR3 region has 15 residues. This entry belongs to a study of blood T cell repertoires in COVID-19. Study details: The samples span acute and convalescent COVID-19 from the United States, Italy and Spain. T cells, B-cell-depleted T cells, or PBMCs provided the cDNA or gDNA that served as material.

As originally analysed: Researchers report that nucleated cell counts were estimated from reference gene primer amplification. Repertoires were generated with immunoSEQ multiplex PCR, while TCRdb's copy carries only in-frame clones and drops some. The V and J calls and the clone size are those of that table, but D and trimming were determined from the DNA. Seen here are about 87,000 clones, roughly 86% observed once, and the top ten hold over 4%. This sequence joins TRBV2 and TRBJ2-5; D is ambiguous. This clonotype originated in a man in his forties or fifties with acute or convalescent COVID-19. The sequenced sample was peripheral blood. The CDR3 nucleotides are TGTGCCAGCAGGGCCAAAGGCGCGTCGGGAGAGACCCAGTACTTC. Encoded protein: CASRAKGASGETQYF.